This T cell receptor beta chain was observed in a study of vaccination effects on CD4 cells after COVID-19. Study in general: Subjects were given two BNT162b2 or mRNA-1273 vaccine doses.

On roughly day 9 of culture, CD4+ T cells were separated out. A note on this clone: The target antigen is unknown.

Study-level findings and limits: Healthy vaccinees had only 1 of 255 vaccine-induced clones cross-react with common cold coronaviruses.

TCRdb's table, derived via immunoSEQ multiplex PCR, lists solely in-frame clones and lacks some. Here the sample spans about 37,000 clones, approximately 74% being singletons. This CDR3 has 15 residues. V gave up 5 bases and J gave up 6 bases; unmatched junction bases: 5. The germline V gene has CDR1 SGHNT and CDR2 YENEEA. The input for sequencing was CD4+ T cells from PBMCs cultured without peptide, taken before COVID-19 vaccination. The V gene is TRBV11-3, the J gene TRBJ2-1, with TRBD1 matching 12 bases. This receptor was identified in a human donor who received a COVID-19 vaccine. The CDR3 sequence is CASSRDRGRANEQFF. The CDR3 coding sequence is TGTGCCAGCAGCCGGGACAGGGGGCGAGCCAATGAGCAGTTCTTC.